This TCR beta chain derives from a study of CD8 T cells in ankylosing spondylitis. Whole-study findings and limits: According to the report, clones linked to the disease were significantly enriched in matched synovial fluid samples taken from ankylosing spondylitis patients.

There are a few counts of this clonotype. The target antigen is unknown. Each TCR beta library was made by quantitative 5'-RACE that incorporated molecular barcodes. TCRdb redid the calling of the 5' RACE reads with MiXCR, one entry per CDR3 protein. The table includes around 340,000 distinct CDR3 sequences, about 15% detected once. This TCR derives from a male donor with ankylosing spondylitis or in good health (not recorded which). The sample was blood, either unsorted or a sorted T cell fraction (not recorded which).

The CDR3 is CASSQTVTYNEQFF. DNA for the CDR3: TGTGCCAGCAGCCAAACGGTCACCTACAATGAGCAGTTCTTC. The chain has TRBV7-2 and TRBJ2-1; D is uncertain. The CDR3 consists of 14 residues. Germline V gene sequence: CDR1 SGHTA, CDR2 FQGNSA. V was pared by 5 bases and J by 2 bases, with 10 bases between.